A selection of T cell receptor beta chains follows, all from one sample in a study of T cells after yellow fever vaccination. MiXCR was run by TCRdb on the 5' RACE reads, yielding one entry per CDR3 protein. The sample shows 300,000 to 400,000 distinct CDR3 sequences, 7.5% to 9% of them seen only once. Sequenced material: PBMCs, taken on the day of the first yellow fever vaccination. The receptors here all came from a man younger than 35 who received the YFV17D yellow fever vaccine. The CDR3 runs from the conserved cysteine through the conserved F or W. The order of the fields is D gene, clone size, V gene, J gene, CDR3 protein, CDR3 DNA. A D gene is named only where the DNA matches it firmly. Where a row states a size, it is once, few, many or the class of an expanded clone; other rows omit it.

d_call: -
clone_size: -
v_call: TRBV5-6
j_call: TRBJ2-1
cdr3_aa: CASSLGLGSNEQFF
cdr3_nt: TGTGCCAGCAGCTTGGGGTTGGGGAGTAATGAGCAGTTCTTC

d_call: -
clone_size: -
v_call: TRBV12-3/TRBV12-4
j_call: TRBJ2-7
cdr3_aa: CASSLARTGSYEQYF
cdr3_nt: TGTGCCAGCAGTTTAGCAAGGACGGGTTCCTACGAGCAGTACTTC

d_call: -
clone_size: many
v_call: TRBV20-1
j_call: TRBJ2-3
cdr3_aa: CSASPVTDTQYF
cdr3_nt: TGCAGTGCTAGTCCGGTCACAGATACGCAGTATTTT

d_call: -
clone_size: few
v_call: TRBV19
j_call: TRBJ2-3
cdr3_aa: CASKETDLSTDTQYF
cdr3_nt: TGTGCCAGTAAGGAGACAGACCTATCCACAGATACGCAGTATTTT

d_call: -
clone_size: few
v_call: TRBV11-2
j_call: TRBJ2-5
cdr3_aa: CASSLEGAGPLAQYF
cdr3_nt: TGTGCCAGCAGCTTAGAGGGTGCGGGTCCATTGGCCCAGTACTTC

d_call: -
clone_size: few
v_call: TRBV6-6
j_call: TRBJ2-7
cdr3_aa: CASSYHSAYEQYF
cdr3_nt: TGTGCCAGCAGTTACCACAGTGCCTACGAGCAGTACTTC

d_call: -
clone_size: few
v_call: TRBV6-2/TRBV6-3
j_call: TRBJ2-6
cdr3_aa: CASSPQGSGANVLTF
cdr3_nt: TGTGCCAGCAGCCCTCAGGGATCTGGGGCCAACGTCCTGACTTTC

d_call: TRBD2
clone_size: -
v_call: TRBV27
j_call: TRBJ2-5
cdr3_aa: CASRGLAGRRRTQYF
cdr3_nt: TGTGCCAGCAGAGGACTAGCGGGCCGGAGGAGGACCCAGTACTTC

d_call: TRBD2
clone_size: few
v_call: TRBV11-2
j_call: TRBJ2-3
cdr3_aa: CASSLETSGGADTQYF
cdr3_nt: TGTGCCAGCAGCTTAGAGACTAGCGGGGGGGCAGATACGCAGTATTTT

d_call: TRBD1
clone_size: -
v_call: TRBV2
j_call: TRBJ1-1
cdr3_aa: CDSSWTGPGAFF
cdr3_nt: TGTGACAGCAGCTGGACAGGCCCTGGAGCTTTCTTT

d_call: TRBD1
clone_size: many
v_call: TRBV24-1
j_call: TRBJ1-2
cdr3_aa: CATSAGTGDGYTF
cdr3_nt: TGTGCCACCAGTGCCGGGACAGGGGACGGCTACACCTTC

d_call: -
clone_size: few
v_call: TRBV7-2
j_call: TRBJ1-5
cdr3_aa: CASSLGQYSNQPQHF
cdr3_nt: TGTGCCAGCAGCTTAGGGCAGTATAGCAATCAGCCCCAGCATTTT

d_call: -
clone_size: few
v_call: TRBV14
j_call: TRBJ2-2
cdr3_aa: CASSQEGHSNTGELFF
cdr3_nt: TGTGCCAGCAGCCAAGAGGGACATTCTAACACCGGGGAGCTGTTTTTT

d_call: -
clone_size: -
v_call: TRBV2
j_call: TRBJ2-3
cdr3_aa: CASKNRGDTQYF
cdr3_nt: TGTGCCAGCAAAAATAGGGGAGATACGCAGTATTTT

d_call: -
clone_size: -
v_call: TRBV29-1
j_call: TRBJ2-5
cdr3_aa: CSVHAGETQYF
cdr3_nt: TGCAGCGTCCACGCGGGAGAGACCCAGTACTTC

d_call: TRBD2
clone_size: -
v_call: TRBV12-5
j_call: TRBJ2-1
cdr3_aa: CASGSSGREQFF
cdr3_nt: TGTGCTAGTGGTTCTAGCGGTCGGGAGCAGTTCTTC